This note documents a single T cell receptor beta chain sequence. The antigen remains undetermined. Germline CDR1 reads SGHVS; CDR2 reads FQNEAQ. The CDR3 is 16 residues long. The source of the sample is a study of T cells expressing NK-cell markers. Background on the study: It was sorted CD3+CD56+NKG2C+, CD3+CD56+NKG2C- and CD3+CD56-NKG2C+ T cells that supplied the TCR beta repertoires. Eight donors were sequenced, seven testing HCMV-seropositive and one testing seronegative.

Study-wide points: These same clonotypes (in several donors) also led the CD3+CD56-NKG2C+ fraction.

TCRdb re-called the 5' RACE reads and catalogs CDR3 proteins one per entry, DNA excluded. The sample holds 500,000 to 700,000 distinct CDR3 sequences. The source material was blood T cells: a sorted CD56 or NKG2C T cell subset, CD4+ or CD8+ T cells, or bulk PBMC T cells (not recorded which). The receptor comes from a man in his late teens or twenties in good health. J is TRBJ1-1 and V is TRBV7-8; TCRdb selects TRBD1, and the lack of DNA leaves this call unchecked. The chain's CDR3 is CASSLEGDSPLAEAFF.